These T cell receptor beta chains were read from a single sample in a study of T cell changes during pregnancy in multiple sclerosis. Repertoires were generated with immunoSEQ multiplex PCR, while TCRdb's copy carries only in-frame clones and drops some. The sample carries about 20,000 clones, about 85% recorded once. The input for sequencing was CD8+ T cells from peripheral blood mononuclear cells, taken after pregnancy. These receptors came from a female donor in good health, enrolled as a control in a pregnancy study. The CDR3 runs from the conserved cysteine through the conserved F or W. Fields, in order: J gene, V gene, clone size, D gene, CDR3 DNA, CDR3 protein. D genes are given only for firm matches. The size of a clone is reported for some rows only, either as once, few or many, or as a class for expanded clones.

TRBJ2-1,TRBV6-6,NA,TRBD2,TGTGCCAGCAGTTACCGGGCTAGCGGCTTGAATGAGCAGTTCTTC,CASSYRASGLNEQFF
TRBJ2-4,TRBV7-2,NA,NA,TGTGCCAGCAGCCCCAGCTTAGGACTAGCCAAAAACATTCAGTACTTC,CASSPSLGLAKNIQYF
TRBJ2-3,TRBV7-2,NA,NA,TGTGCCAGCAGCTACGACGGTACGGGGGGCTCAGATACGCAGTATTTT,CASSYDGTGGSDTQYF
TRBJ2-7,TRBV19,NA,TRBD2,TGTGCCAGTAGTACCCCCGGGACTAGAGGGCAGTACTTC,CASSTPGTRGQYF
TRBJ1-4,TRBV9,NA,TRBD1,TGTGCCAGCAGCCCTCGGACAGGCGGAACTAATGAAAAACTGTTTTTT,CASSPRTGGTNEKLFF
TRBJ2-1,TRBV11-2,NA,NA,TGTGCCAGCAGCTTAGTAGGCGGGCAGAGCTCCTACAATGAGCAGTTCTTC,CASSLVGGQSSYNEQFF
TRBJ2-3,TRBV29-1,once,NA,TGCAGCGTTGGGGGGGTTACTAGCACAGATACGCAGTATTTT,CSVGGVTSTDTQYF
TRBJ2-7,TRBV7-9,NA,NA,TGTGCCAGCAGCTTTTCGTCGACGGCTGAGGGCTACGAGCAGTACTTC,CASSFSSTAEGYEQYF
TRBJ1-4,TRBV5-1,NA,NA,TGCGCCAGCAGCTGGCGTGAGGGAACTAATGAAAAACTGTTTTTT,CASSWREGTNEKLFF
TRBJ1-2,TRBV29-1,NA,NA,TGCAGCGTTCAAGGGGCGACAACTAACTATGGCTACACCTTC,CSVQGATTNYGYTF
TRBJ1-1,TRBV2,NA,NA,TGTGCCGAGGGAGCGGGGTCGGGCACTGAAGCTTTCTTT,CAEGAGSGTEAFF
TRBJ2-5,TRBV20-1,once,NA,TGCAGTCTTAGATATGAAGAGACCCAGTACTTC,CSLRYEETQYF
TRBJ2-7,TRBV5-1,NA,NA,TGCGCCAGCAGCTTGGGACAGAACACCCCCAACGAGCAGTACTTC,CASSLGQNTPNEQYF
TRBJ1-1,TRBV29-1,few,TRBD1,TGCAGCGTTGCCCCCGGGACAGGGGTAACTGAAGCTTTCTTT,CSVAPGTGVTEAFF
TRBJ2-1,TRBV6-5,NA,NA,TGTGCCAGCAGAATGGGGAGTAGCAATGAGCAGTTCTTC,CASRMGSSNEQFF
TRBJ2-3,TRBV11-2,NA,TRBD2,TGTGCCAGCAGCTTAGGAGGTAGCGGGTGGACAGATACGCAGTATTTT,CASSLGGSGWTDTQYF
TRBJ1-2,TRBV7-8,NA,TRBD1,TGTGCCAGCAGTTCGGGACAGGTCAGCGGCTACACCTTC,CASSSGQVSGYTF
TRBJ2-2,TRBV9,NA,NA,TGTGCCAGCAGCGTCGAGTCGAGCGGGGAGCTGTTTTTT,CASSVESSGELFF
TRBJ2-2,TRBV10-1,NA,NA,TGCGCCAGCAGTGAAAGGACTGCGGGCACCGGGGAGCTGTTTTTT,CASSERTAGTGELFF
TRBJ2-7,TRBV13,NA,NA,TGTGCCAGCAGCTTGGAGGGTCTGCACGAGCAGTACTTC,CASSLEGLHEQYF
TRBJ1-1,TRBV2,NA,NA,TGTGCCAGCACCAGGACAGAAGCTTTCTTT,CASTRTEAFF
TRBJ2-2,TRBV15,NA,TRBD2,TGTGCCACCAGCAGAGGGGGTAGCGGGAGAAACACCGGGGAGCTGTTTTTT,CATSRGGSGRNTGELFF
TRBJ1-5,TRBV15,NA,NA,TGTGCCACCAGCAGAGATAGAAGTGGAGAGGGGCCCCAGCATTTT,CATSRDRSGEGPQHF